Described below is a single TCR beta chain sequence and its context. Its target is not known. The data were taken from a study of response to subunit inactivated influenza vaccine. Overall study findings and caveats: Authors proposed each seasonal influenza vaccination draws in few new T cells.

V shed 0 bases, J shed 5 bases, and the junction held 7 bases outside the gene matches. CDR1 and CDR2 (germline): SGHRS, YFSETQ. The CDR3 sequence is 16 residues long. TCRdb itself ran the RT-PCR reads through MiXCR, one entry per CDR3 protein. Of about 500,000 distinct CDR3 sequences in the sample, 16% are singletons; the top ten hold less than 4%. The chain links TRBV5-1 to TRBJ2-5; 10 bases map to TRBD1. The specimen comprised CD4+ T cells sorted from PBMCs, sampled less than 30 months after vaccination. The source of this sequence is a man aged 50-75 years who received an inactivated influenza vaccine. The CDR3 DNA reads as TGCGCCAGCAGCTTGGGACAGGGGGCCCGCATGGAGACCCAGTACTTC. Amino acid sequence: CASSLGQGARMETQYF.